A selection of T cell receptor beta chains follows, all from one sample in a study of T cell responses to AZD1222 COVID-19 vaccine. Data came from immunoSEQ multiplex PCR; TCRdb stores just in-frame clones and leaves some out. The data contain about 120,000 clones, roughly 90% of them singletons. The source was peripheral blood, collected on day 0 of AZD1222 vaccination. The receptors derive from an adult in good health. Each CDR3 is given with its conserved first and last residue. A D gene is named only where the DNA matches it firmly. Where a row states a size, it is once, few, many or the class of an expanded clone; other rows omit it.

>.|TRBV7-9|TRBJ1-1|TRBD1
TGTGCCAGCAGCTTAGGACAGGGAATGAACACTGAAGCTTTCTTT
CASSLGQGMNTEAFF
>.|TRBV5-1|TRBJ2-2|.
TGCGCCAGCAGCTTACAGGGAACCGGGGAGCTGTTTTTT
CASSLQGTGELFF
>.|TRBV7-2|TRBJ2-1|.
TGTGCCAGCAAGAAAAGTAGGGGGGCTTTCTATGAGCAGTTCTTC
CASKKSRGAFYEQFF
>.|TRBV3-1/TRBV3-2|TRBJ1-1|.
TGTGCCAGCAGCCAGGCAGGGAGGAACACTGAAGCTTTCTTT
CASSQAGRNTEAFF
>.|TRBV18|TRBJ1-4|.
TGTGCCAGCTCACCACGGGAGCAGGGGTTGTCTAATGAAAAACTGTTTTTT
CASSPREQGLSNEKLFF
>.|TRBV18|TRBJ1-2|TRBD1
TGTGCCAGCTCACTTCTCCGGACAGGCAGATTGTCATCCCATGGCTACACCTTC
CASSLLRTGRLSSHGYTF
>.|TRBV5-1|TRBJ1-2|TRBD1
TGCGCCAGCAGCCTCGGACAGGGGGTCGGCTACACCTTC
CASSLGQGVGYTF
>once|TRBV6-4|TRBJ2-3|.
TGTGCCAGCAGTGCAGGGGGCACAGATACGCAGTATTTT
CASSAGGTDTQYF
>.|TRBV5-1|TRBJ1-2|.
TGCGCCAGCAGCTTGCCCGGGACCCAGTATGGCTACACCTTC
CASSLPGTQYGYTF
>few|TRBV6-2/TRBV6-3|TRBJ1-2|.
TGTGCCAGCAGTTCGGGGGTCTCGGGATGGTATGGCTACACCTTC
CASSSGVSGWYGYTF
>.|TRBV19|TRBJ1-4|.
TGTGCCAGTAGTATGAAGGAGAAGAACGAAAAACTGTTTTTT
CASSMKEKNEKLFF
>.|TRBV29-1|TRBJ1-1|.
TGCAGCGTGCAGGGTTCCCGGACTGAAGCTTTCTTT
CSVQGSRTEAFF
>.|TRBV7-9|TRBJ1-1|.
TGTGCCAGCAGCTCCCCCGTGGGGAGGAACACTGAAGCTTTCTTT
CASSSPVGRNTEAFF
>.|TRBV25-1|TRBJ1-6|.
TGTGCCAGCAGTGGCCGGGCTCTTCACCTCCACTTT
CASSGRALHLHF
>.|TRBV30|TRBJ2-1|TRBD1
TGTGCCTGGAGTGCGACAGGGGGCCGAAATGAGCAGTTCTTC
CAWSATGGRNEQFF
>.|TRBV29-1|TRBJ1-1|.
TGCAGCGCCAAATTGGACCCTTTGAACACTGAAGCTTTCTTT
CSAKLDPLNTEAFF
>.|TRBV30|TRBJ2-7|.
TGTGCCTGGAGTGCCCCTAGTAACGAGCAGTACTTC
CAWSAPSNEQYF
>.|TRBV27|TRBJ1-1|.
TGTGCCAGCAGTTTTTATAAGGCCATGAACACTGAAGCTTTCTTT
CASSFYKAMNTEAFF
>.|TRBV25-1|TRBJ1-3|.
TGTGCCAGCAGTGAATACGGGACCTCTGGAAACACCATATATTTT
CASSEYGTSGNTIYF
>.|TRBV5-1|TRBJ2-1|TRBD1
TGCGCCAGCAGCAAAGACAGGGGAAGGGGGAACAATGAGCAGTTCTTC
CASSKDRGRGNNEQFF
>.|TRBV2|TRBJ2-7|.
TGTGCCAGCAGTGCCCCCCAGACAGTCTACGAGCAGTACTTC
CASSAPQTVYEQYF
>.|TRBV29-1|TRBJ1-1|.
TGCAGCGTCAGACAGAACACTGAAGCTTTCTTT
CSVRQNTEAFF
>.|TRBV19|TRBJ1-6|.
TGTGCCAGTAGTATAAGACAGGTCGCTAATTCACCCCTCCACTTT
CASSIRQVANSPLHF
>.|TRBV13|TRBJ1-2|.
TGTGCCAGCAGCCAACAGGGTGTCGGGGGCTACACCTTC
CASSQQGVGGYTF
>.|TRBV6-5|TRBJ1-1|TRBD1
TGTGCCAGCAGTTACGGACAGGGCGTTTATGAAGCTTTCTTT
CASSYGQGVYEAFF
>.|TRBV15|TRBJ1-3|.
TGTGCCACCAGCAGTTCTACTCCGGGACCTTTTTGGAACACCATATATTTT
CATSSSTPGPFWNTIYF
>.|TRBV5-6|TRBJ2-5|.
TGTGCCAGCAGCTTGGGTGACTCGTACCAAGAGACCCAGTACTTC
CASSLGDSYQETQYF
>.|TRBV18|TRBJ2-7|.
TGTGCCAGCTCACCACCAGGGCTCTACTCCTACGAGCAGTACTTC
CASSPPGLYSYEQYF
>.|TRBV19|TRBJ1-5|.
TGTGCCAGTAGTATTTCAAGGACAGCGTATCAGCCCCAGCATTTT
CASSISRTAYQPQHF